Sequencing of this T cell receptor (beta chain) was carried out in a study of monozygotic twins with inflammatory bowel disease. The CDR3 contains 14 residues. The germline V gene has CDR1 SGHRS and CDR2 YFSETQ. Using the 5' RACE reads, TCRdb records one entry per CDR3 protein without DNA. The sample has around 140,000 distinct CDR3 sequences. The sequenced material came from blood. This TCR came from a human donor with ulcerative colitis or Crohn's disease, or a healthy co-twin of an affected twin (not recorded which). V gene TRBV5-1 combines with J gene TRBJ2-3; lacking DNA, the TRBD2 call made by TCRdb goes unchecked. The CDR3 is CASSLERRQDTQYF.